The source of this TCR beta chain is a study of beta chain features in type 1 diabetes. Study-level findings and limits: The study found moderately but significantly shorter TCRB CDR3s in all four CD4+ subsets of Type 1 diabetes patients.

Germline V gene lookup returns CDR1 DFQATT and CDR2 SNEGSKA (reference sequence). This CDR3 spans 10 amino acids. V gave up 6 bases and J gave up 13 bases, with 13 bases separating them. This clone was observed a handful of times. The antigen is undetermined. Of the isolated RNA, all was reverse transcribed, and so the sequenced material was expressed TCRB transcripts. Measured with immunoSEQ multiplex PCR; TCRdb has only the in-frame clones, and not every one. The repertoire holds some 330,000 clones, with over 10% as singletons. The chain recombines TRBV20-1 with TRBJ1-5; the D is unclear. This clonotype originated in a woman younger than 35 with type 1 diabetes. The source material was naive CD4+ T cells from blood. The CDR3 protein is CSAPDTVQHF. The CDR3 nucleotides are TGCAGTGCCCCCGACACGGTTCAGCATTTT.